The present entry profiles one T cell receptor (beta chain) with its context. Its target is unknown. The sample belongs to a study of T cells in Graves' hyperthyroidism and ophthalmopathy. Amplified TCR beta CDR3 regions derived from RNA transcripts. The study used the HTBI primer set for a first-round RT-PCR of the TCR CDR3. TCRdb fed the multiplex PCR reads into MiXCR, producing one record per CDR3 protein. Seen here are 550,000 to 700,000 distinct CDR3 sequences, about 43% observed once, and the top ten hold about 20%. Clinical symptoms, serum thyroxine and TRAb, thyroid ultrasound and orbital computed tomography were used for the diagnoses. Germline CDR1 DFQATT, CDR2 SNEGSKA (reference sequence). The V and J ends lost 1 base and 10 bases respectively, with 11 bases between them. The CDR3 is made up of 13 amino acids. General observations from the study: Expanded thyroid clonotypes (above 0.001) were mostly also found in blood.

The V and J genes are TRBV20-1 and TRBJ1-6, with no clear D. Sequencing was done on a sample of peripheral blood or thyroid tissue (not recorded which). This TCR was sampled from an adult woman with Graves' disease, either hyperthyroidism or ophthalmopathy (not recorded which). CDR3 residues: CSARARNWSPLHF. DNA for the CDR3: TGCAGTGCTAGAGCCAGGAATTGGTCACCCCTCCACTTT.